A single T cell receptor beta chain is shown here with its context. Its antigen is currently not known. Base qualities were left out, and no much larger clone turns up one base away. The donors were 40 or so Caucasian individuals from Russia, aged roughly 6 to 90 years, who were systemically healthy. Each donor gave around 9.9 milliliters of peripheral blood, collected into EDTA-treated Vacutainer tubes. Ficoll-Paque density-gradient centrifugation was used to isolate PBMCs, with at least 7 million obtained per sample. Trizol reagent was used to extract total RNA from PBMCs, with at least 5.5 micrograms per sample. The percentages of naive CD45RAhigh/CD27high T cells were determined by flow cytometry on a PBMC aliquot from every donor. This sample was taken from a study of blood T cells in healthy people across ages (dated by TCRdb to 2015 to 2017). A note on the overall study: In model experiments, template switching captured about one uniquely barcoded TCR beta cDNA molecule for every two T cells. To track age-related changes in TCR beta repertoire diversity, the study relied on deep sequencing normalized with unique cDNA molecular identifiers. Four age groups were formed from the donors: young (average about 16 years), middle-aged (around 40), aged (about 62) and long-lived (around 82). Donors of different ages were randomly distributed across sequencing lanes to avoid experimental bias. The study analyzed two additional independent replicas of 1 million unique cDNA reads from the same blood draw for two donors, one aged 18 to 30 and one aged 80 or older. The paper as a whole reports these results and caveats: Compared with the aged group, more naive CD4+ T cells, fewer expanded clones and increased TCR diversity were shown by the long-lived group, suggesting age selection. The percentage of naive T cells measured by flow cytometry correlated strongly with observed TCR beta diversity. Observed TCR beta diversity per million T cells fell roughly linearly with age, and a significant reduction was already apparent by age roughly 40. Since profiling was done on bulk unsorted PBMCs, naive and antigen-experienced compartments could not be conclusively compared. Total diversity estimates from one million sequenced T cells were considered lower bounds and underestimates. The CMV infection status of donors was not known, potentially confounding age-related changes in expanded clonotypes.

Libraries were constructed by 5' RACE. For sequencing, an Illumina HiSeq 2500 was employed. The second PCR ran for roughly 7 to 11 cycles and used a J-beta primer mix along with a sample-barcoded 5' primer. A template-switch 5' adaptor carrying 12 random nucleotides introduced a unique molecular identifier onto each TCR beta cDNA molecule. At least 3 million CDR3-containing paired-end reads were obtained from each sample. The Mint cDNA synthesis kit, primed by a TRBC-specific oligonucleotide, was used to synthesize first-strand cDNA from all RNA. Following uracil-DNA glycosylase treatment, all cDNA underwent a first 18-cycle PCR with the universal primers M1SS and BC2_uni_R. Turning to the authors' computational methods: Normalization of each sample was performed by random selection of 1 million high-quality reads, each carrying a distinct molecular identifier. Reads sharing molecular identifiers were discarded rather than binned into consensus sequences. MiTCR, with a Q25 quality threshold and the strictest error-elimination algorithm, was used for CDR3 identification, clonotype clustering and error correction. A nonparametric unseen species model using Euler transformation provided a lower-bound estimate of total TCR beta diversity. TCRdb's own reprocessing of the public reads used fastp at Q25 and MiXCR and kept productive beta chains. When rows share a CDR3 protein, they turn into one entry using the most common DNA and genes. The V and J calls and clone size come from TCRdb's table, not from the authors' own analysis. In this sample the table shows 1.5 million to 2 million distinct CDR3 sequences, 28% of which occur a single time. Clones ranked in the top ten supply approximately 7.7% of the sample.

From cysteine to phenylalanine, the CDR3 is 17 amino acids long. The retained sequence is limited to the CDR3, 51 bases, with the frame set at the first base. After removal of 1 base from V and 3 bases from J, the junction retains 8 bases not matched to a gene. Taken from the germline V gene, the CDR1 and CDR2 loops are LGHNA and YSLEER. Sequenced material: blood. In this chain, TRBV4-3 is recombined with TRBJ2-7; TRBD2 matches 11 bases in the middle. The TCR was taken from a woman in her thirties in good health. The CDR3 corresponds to CASSQGTSGSPSYEQYF. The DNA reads TGCGCCAGCAGCCAAGGGACTAGCGGGTCTCCAAGCTACGAGCAGTACTTC.